A single sample gave rise to the 25 T cell receptor beta chains below, sequenced in a study of blood T cell repertoires in COVID-19. This table comes from immunoSEQ multiplex PCR, and its TCRdb copy is limited to in-frame clones, with some not included. The top ten clones hold approximately 10% of a sample with 70,000 to 95,000 clones, around four fifths of them seen once. The specimen sequenced was peripheral blood. The receptors originated from a woman between 70 and 85 years old with active or convalescent COVID-19.

V is TRBV7-2 and J is TRBJ2-1; 7 nucleotides agree with TRBD2. The germline gives CDR1 SGHTA, CDR2 FQGNSA. The CDR3 runs to 14 residues. J gave up 5 bases and V 4 bases, and 5 bases lay outside the gene matches. CDR3 loop: CASSSSSGHNEQFF. CDR3 nucleotide sequence: TGTGCCAGCAGCTCCTCTAGCGGCCACAATGAGCAGTTCTTC.

The rearrangement uses TRBV9 and TRBJ1-6; TRBD1 is a possible D gene (5 bases). Germline values: CDR1 SGDLS, CDR2 YYNGEE. The CDR3 runs to 15 residues. The V and J ends lost 1 base and 6 bases respectively, with 11 bases between them. CDR3 DNA: TGTGCCAGCAGCGTAAAACAGGTTCCTAATTCACCCCTCCACTTT. It is translated as CASSVKQVPNSPLHF.

The rearrangement uses TRBV7-2 and TRBJ1-1; 10 positions match TRBD1. Germline lookup yields CDR1 SGHTA and CDR2 FQGNSA. The J segment lost 4 bases and the V segment lost 8 bases, leaving 4 bases of the junction unmatched. This CDR3 spans 13 amino acids. CDR3 DNA sequence: TGTGCCAGCCTGACAGGGGGCTTCACTGAAGCTTTCTTT. As protein: CASLTGGFTEAFF.

This clone was picked up one time. The V and J genes are TRBV7-9 and TRBJ1-3; unclear D gene. CDR1 and CDR2 (germline): SEHNR, FQNEAQ (reference sequence). Trimming removed 4 bases at V and 0 bases at J, with 10 bases between. The CDR3 sequence is 15 residues long. DNA for the CDR3: TGTGCCAGCAGCTCCCGCGATAACTCTGGAAACACCATATATTTT. Its translation: CASSSRDNSGNTIYF.

This rearrangement joins TRBV6-6 to TRBJ1-2, with 8 bases identical to TRBD1. Germline V gene sequence: CDR1 MNHNY, CDR2 SVGAGI (reference sequence). The CDR3 has 16 residues. Trimming removed 5 bases from V and 0 bases from J; junction bases left unmatched: 8. CDR3 region: CASSRQGPTSNYGYTF. The CDR3 nucleotides read TGTGCCAGCAGTCGACAGGGGCCTACGTCTAACTATGGCTACACCTTC.

V gene TRBV3-1 (or the pseudogene TRBV3-2) combines with J gene TRBJ2-7, with 8 bases aligning to TRBD2. This CDR3 region has 14 residues. Germline CDR1 LGHDT, CDR2 YNNKEL (reference sequence). The ends lost 4 bases at V and 7 bases at J; junction bases unmatched: 9. In DNA, the CDR3 is TGTGCCAGCAGCCCCCCGGGGGGGTTAGTGGAGCAGTACTTC. Encoded protein: CASSPPGGLVEQYF.

This clone was counted once. The chain uses TRBV24-1 and TRBJ2-7; 9 nucleotides line up with TRBD1. Losses at the gene ends were 4 bases for V and 3 bases for J; bases not matched to a gene: 3. Germline loops: CDR1 KGHDR, CDR2 SFDVKD. The length of the CDR3 is 14 residues. CDR3 sequence (DNA): TGTGCCACCAGTGACCCGACAGGGGGCTACGAGCAGTACTTC. Residues: CATSDPTGGYEQYF.

This clone has just one count. The J gene is TRBJ1-1, the V gene TRBV19; maybe TRBD1 (5 bases). Germline assignment: CDR1 LNHDA and CDR2 SQIVND (reference sequence). Between the trimmed V and J ends, which lost 0 bases and 3 bases, there was a span of 17 bases. The CDR3 covers 17 residues. CDR3 nucleotide sequence: TGTGCCAGTAGTATAGAGGCGGGACTCACAAGGGACACTGAAGCTTTCTTT. Its translation: CASSIEAGLTRDTEAFF.

The chain employs TRBV5-4 and TRBJ1-2; TRBD1 is a possible D gene (5 bases). Trimming pared 0 bases from V and 5 bases from J, leaving 17 bases between. The CDR3 has 16 residues. The germline gives CDR1 SGHNT, CDR2 YYREEE (reference sequence). CDR3 coding DNA: TGTGCCAGCAGCTTGGAGGTGGAGGGGCGCTTATATGGCTACACCTTC. It specifies CASSLEVEGRLYGYTF. Together with reference TRBV5-4 and TRBJ1-2, the CDR3 gives the full variable domain: ETGVTQSPTHLIKTRGQQVTLRCSSQSGHNTVSWYQQALGQGPQFIFQYYREEENGRGNFPPRFSGLQFPNYSSELNVNALELDDSALYLCASSLEVEGRLYGYTFGSGTRLTVV.

The gene calls are TRBV2 and TRBJ2-1; 10 positions match TRBD1. V gave up 6 bases and J gave up 9 bases; unmatched junction bases: 11. Germline lookup yields CDR1 SNHLY and CDR2 FYNNEI. The CDR3 has 15 amino acids. The CDR3 DNA reads as TGTGCCAGCAGCGCCATCGCGACAGGGGGCACTGAGCAGTTCTTC. Residues: CASSAIATGGTEQFF.

This chain uses TRBV28 with TRBJ1-4, with a possible D match to TRBD1 (6 bases). The germline V gene encodes CDR1 MDHEN and CDR2 SYDVKM. V gave up 2 bases and J gave up 8 bases, with 9 bases separating them. CDR3 length: 13 amino acids. The DNA of the CDR3 is TGTGCCAGCAGTTTAACAACAGGGGAAAAACTGTTTTTT. Encoded protein: CASSLTTGEKLFF.

The chain employs TRBV12-5 and TRBJ1-1, with D tentatively TRBD1 (5 bases). Trimming cost V 1 base and J 3 bases, with 15 bases left between them. The CDR3 is 16 residues long. The germline V gene has CDR1 LGHNT and CDR2 FRNRAP. CDR3 sequence: CASGLAQGLRDTEAFF. As DNA, the CDR3 is TGTGCTAGTGGTTTGGCCCAGGGACTACGGGACACTGAAGCTTTCTTT.

The chain has TRBV6-5 and TRBJ1-3; D gene unclear. This CDR3 region has 14 residues. The V gene's germline CDR1 is MNHEY and CDR2 SVGAGI. The CDR3 reads CASKPASIGNTIYF. DNA of the CDR3: TGTGCTAGTAAACCCGCGTCAATCGGAAACACCATATATTTT.

With respect to this clone: Other DNA sequences in this specimen translate into the identical CDR3. The gene calls are TRBV9 and TRBJ1-5, with 9 positions matching TRBD1. The germline CDR1 and CDR2 sequences are SGDLS and YYNGEE. CDR3 size: 15 residues. J was trimmed by 0 bases and V by 2 bases; bases with no gene match: 0. CDR3 region: CASSVGQGSNQPQHF. CDR3 sequence (DNA): TGTGCCAGCAGCGTGGGACAGGGTAGCAATCAGCCCCAGCATTTT.

The chain joins TRBV28 to TRBJ2-4, with D possibly matching TRBD2 (6 bases). The CDR3 covers 15 residues. Trimming removed 7 bases from V and 4 bases from J, with 17 bases in between. Germline V lookup: CDR1 MDHEN, CDR2 SYDVKM. This CDR3 is CASIPGGNIKNIQYF. In DNA, the CDR3 is TGTGCCAGCATCCCTGGGGGGAATATAAAAAACATTCAGTACTTC.

The chain recombines TRBV6-5 with TRBJ1-5, with a possible D match to TRBD1 (5 bases). The germline CDR1 and CDR2 sequences are MNHEY and SVGAGI. Trimming took off 4 bases at V and 2 bases at J, with 9 bases between the two ends. This CDR3 comprises 14 residues. CDR3 nucleotides: TGTGCCAGCAGTTCGGGGGGGGGCAATCAGCCCCAGCATTTT. Translation: CASSSGGGNQPQHF.

The chain combines TRBV7-2 with TRBJ1-1, with D unresolved. The germline CDR1 and CDR2 sequences are SGHTA and FQGNSA. Trimming took 5 bases from V and 0 from J, leaving 10 bases between them. This CDR3 contains 14 residues. The CDR3 nucleotides are TGTGCCAGCAGCCCGGGGAACTTGAACACTGAAGCTTTCTTT. It codes for CASSPGNLNTEAFF.

Of note for this clone: The junction departs from the called germline gene at one end, perhaps through a read error. The chain employs TRBV28 and TRBJ2-2, with TRBD1 matching 9 bases. The CDR3 length is 15 residues. Per germline, CDR1 MDHEN and CDR2 SYDVKM. The CDR3 DNA sequence: TGTGCCAGCAGAAGACAGGGGGGATACACCAGGGAGCTGTTTTTT. As protein: CASRRQGGYTRELFF.

The CDR3 here is CASSLDRQGTYEQYF. The CDR3 DNA sequence: TGTGCCAGCAGCTTGGATAGACAGGGAACCTACGAGCAGTACTTC. The chain is built from TRBV5-5 and TRBJ2-7, with 7 bases fitting TRBD1. The CDR3 runs 15 residues. Germline-derived CDR1 and CDR2 are SGHKS and YYEKEE (reference sequence). V shed 0 bases, J shed 2 bases, and the junction held 5 bases outside the gene matches.

The chain links TRBV24-1 to TRBJ1-5, with TRBD1 as a possible D gene (6 bases). The CDR3 covers 19 residues. The germline V and J ends were trimmed by 1 base and 4 bases, with 22 bases remaining between them. Per germline, CDR1 KGHDR and CDR2 SFDVKD. CDR3 protein: CATSDFSGRRGGVNQPQHF. CDR3 nucleotide sequence: TGTGCCACCAGTGATTTTAGCGGGCGCCGAGGGGGGGTTAATCAGCCCCAGCATTTT.

This clone turned up a few times. The J gene is TRBJ2-1, the V gene TRBV15; 8 bases fit TRBD1. Germline assignment: CDR1 LNHNV and CDR2 YYDKDF (reference sequence). The CDR3 covers 15 residues. The junction had 1 base not matched to a gene; V was cut back by 1 base and J by 2 bases. This CDR3 is CATSRAGGAYNEQFF. CDR3 DNA: TGTGCCACCAGCAGAGCAGGGGGCGCCTACAATGAGCAGTTCTTC.

V usage is TRBV6-6 and J usage is TRBJ1-1; 8 bases align to TRBD1. The germline CDR1 and CDR2 sequences are MNHNY and SVGAGI (reference sequence). The CDR3 sequence is 15 residues long. Trimming removed 2 bases from V and 7 bases from J; junction bases left unmatched: 9. The CDR3 here is CASSYPQGGLLEAFF. CDR3 coding DNA: TGTGCCAGCAGTTACCCACAGGGGGGACTCCTTGAAGCTTTCTTT.

This chain links TRBV5-1 with TRBJ2-5; 8 nucleotides match TRBD1. The CDR3 runs to 15 residues. The germline gives CDR1 SGHRS, CDR2 YFSETQ. J gave up 5 bases and V 4 bases, and 10 bases lay outside the gene matches. CDR3 sequence: CASSQTTGVMETQYF. In DNA, the CDR3 is TGCGCCAGCAGCCAAACGACAGGGGTGATGGAGACCCAGTACTTC.

CDR3 nucleotides: TGTGCCAGCAGCCGATCCTCTAGCGGGGGGTCCTACAATGAGCAGTTCTTC. Residues: CASSRSSSGGSYNEQFF. The chain combines TRBV21-1 with TRBJ2-1; the D call TRBD2 from the table was never checked on the DNA. TRBV21-1 is deemed a pseudogene. The CDR3 length is 17 residues.

V is TRBV6-5 and J is TRBJ2-7; 9 bases map to TRBD1. J lost 7 bases, V lost 0 bases, and 7 bases had no gene match. In germline, CDR1 is MNHEY, CDR2 SVGAGI. CDR3 length equals 15 residues. DNA for the CDR3: TGTGCCAGCAGTTACTCCGGGACAGGGTGGAGGGAGCAGTACTTC. Its protein is CASSYSGTGWREQYF.